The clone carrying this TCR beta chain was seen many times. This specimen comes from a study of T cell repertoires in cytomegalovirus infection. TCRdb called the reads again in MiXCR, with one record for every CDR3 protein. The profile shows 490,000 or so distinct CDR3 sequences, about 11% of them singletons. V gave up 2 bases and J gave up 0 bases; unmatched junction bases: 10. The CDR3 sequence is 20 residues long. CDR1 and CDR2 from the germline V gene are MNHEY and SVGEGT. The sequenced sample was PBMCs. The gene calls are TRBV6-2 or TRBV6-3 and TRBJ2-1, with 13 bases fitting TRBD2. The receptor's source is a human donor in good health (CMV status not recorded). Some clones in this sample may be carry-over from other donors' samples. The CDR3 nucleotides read TGTGCCAGCAGTTACCCGACTAGCGGGAGGCCAGACGGCTCCTACAATGAGCAGTTCTTC. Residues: CASSYPTSGRPDGSYNEQFF.